The clone carrying this TCR beta chain was counted between two and nine times. This sample stems from a study of T-cell reconstitution after alpha-beta-depleted transplantation in children. CDR3 size: 12 residues. Trimming took 4 bases from V and 4 from J, leaving 5 bases between them. Unique molecular identifiers were incorporated during preparation of the TCRbeta library. TCRdb recomputed calls from the PCR reads with MiXCR, one row per CDR3 protein. In the table there are approximately 520,000 distinct CDR3 sequences, approximately 32% of which are singletons. The specimen comprised PBMCs from the stem cell graft donor, sampled from the stem cell graft. This receptor was taken from a human donor who donated a stem cell graft to a child with aplastic anemia. The V call is TRBV12-3 or TRBV12-4, the J call TRBJ1-5, with D unclear. The CDR3 sequence is CASSWVNQPQHF. The CDR3 coding sequence is TGTGCCAGCAGTTGGGTGAATCAGCCCCAGCATTTT.